This TCR beta chain is drawn from a study of blood T cell repertoires in COVID-19. Study-wide background: Recovery among Cohort 3 donors was established by two negative PCRs, clearance, or symptom resolution.

Some clones are missing from TCRdb's copy, which holds only in-frame ones; the method was immunoSEQ multiplex PCR. The sample carries fewer than 250,000 clones, 80% to 90% recorded once. The V gene's germline CDR1 is SGHTA and CDR2 FQGTGA. There are 15 residues in the CDR3. Trimming took 5 bases from V and 2 from J, leaving 14 bases between them. This TCR came from a man aged 30 to 45 in a cohort exposed to, infected with or recovered from COVID-19 (not recorded which). J is TRBJ2-3 and V is TRBV7-3; D might be TRBD2 (6 bases). Sequencing input: PBMCs or T cells enriched from blood (not recorded which). This CDR3 is CASSPFGRATDTQYF. CDR3 nucleotide sequence: TGTGCCAGCAGCCCCTTCGGGAGAGCCACAGATACGCAGTATTTT.